Below, one T cell receptor (beta chain) is given with its context. Its antigen remains unknown. Healthy donors had no documented immune events, such as infections, while sampled. This sample is part of a study of identifying expanded T cells in peripheral blood. Findings and caveats of the study: Over approximately two and four weeks, about 15 and 19 clones changed, versus roughly 1.1 between replicates. Approximately two-week clone count variance significantly increased as total template count grew.

Some clones are missing from TCRdb's copy, which holds only in-frame ones; the method was immunoSEQ multiplex PCR. Among roughly 100,000 clones listed, approximately 91% were seen once. The CDR3 consists of 16 residues. V gave up 1 base and J gave up 4 bases, with 16 bases separating them. Germline V gene sequence: CDR1 MGHRA, CDR2 YSYEKL. The chain has TRBV4-1 and TRBJ1-1; D perhaps matches TRBD1 (6 bases). Sequences were obtained from blood. The sequence was collected from a person between 18 and 75 years old in good health. The CDR3 DNA is TGCGCCAGCAGCCAAGGGTCTGGGGGCCGGAGCACTGAAGCTTTCTTT. The encoded protein is CASSQGSGGRSTEAFF.